These 4 T cell receptor beta chains share one sample of origin, sequenced in a study of T cells in Graves' hyperthyroidism and ophthalmopathy. The investigators amplified TCR beta CDR3 regions from RNA transcripts. HTBI primers were the set used in a first-round RT-PCR of the TCR CDR3. TCRdb passed the multiplex PCR reads through MiXCR, listing each CDR3 protein once. The table records some 210,000 distinct CDR3 sequences, more than 15% of them present only once. The sequenced sample consisted of blood. The receptors were sampled from a man between 50 and 59 years old with Graves' hyperthyroidism.

This clonotype was seen repeatedly, ten times or more. This chain uses TRBV10-3 with TRBJ2-2, with 14 bases lining up with TRBD2. The V gene's germline CDR1 is ENHRY and CDR2 SYGVKD. CDR3 length: 18 residues. With V trimmed by 0 bases and J by 4 bases, 4 bases remained unmatched. DNA for the CDR3: TGTGCCATCAGTGAGTCCGGGACTAGCGGGAGTCGCACCGGGGAGCTGTTTTTT. Protein sequence: CAISESGTSGSRTGELFF.

The V gene is TRBV7-6, the J gene TRBJ2-1; TRBD2 matches 7 bases. J gave up 3 bases and V 7 bases, and 6 bases lay outside the gene matches. The CDR3 has 14 residues. The V gene's germline CDR1 is SGHVS and CDR2 FNYEAQ. CDR3 sequence (DNA): TGTGCCAGCACCCGAGCGGGGAGCTACAATGAGCAGTTCTTC. Translating gives CASTRAGSYNEQFF.

The sample holds many counts of this clonotype. The junction and the germline gene differ at one end; a read error may be behind it. The chain employs TRBV10-3 and TRBJ2-5; D uncertain. Germline V gene lookup returns CDR1 ENHRY and CDR2 SYGVKD. The CDR3 length is 14 residues. CDR3 DNA sequence: TGTGCCATCAGAGAGTCAACCTCTGGGGAGACCCAGTACTTC. This sequence encodes CAIRESTSGETQYF.

There are many counts of this clonotype. V gene TRBV6-1 combines with J gene TRBJ2-7; 8 bases are shared with TRBD1. This CDR3 comprises 13 residues. Germline CDR1 MNHNS, CDR2 SASEGT. V gave up 5 bases and J gave up 4 bases; unmatched junction bases: 4. The DNA for the CDR3 is TGTGCCAGCAGTCCGGGACAGGATTACGAGCAGTACTTC. It codes for CASSPGQDYEQYF.